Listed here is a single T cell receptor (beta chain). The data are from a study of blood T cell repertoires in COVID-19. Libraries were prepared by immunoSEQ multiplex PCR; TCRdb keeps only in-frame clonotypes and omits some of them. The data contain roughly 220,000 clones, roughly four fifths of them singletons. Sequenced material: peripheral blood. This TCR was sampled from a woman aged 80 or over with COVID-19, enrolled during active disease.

CDR3 nucleotides: TGTGCCAGCAGCCCCCTTTACGAGCAGTACTTC. Protein product: CASSPLYEQYF. This rearrangement joins TRBV7-9 to TRBJ2-7, with D uncertain. The CDR3 covers 11 residues. Trimming pared 5 bases from V and 4 bases from J, leaving 6 bases between. CDR1 and CDR2 (germline): SEHNR, FQNEAQ (reference sequence).